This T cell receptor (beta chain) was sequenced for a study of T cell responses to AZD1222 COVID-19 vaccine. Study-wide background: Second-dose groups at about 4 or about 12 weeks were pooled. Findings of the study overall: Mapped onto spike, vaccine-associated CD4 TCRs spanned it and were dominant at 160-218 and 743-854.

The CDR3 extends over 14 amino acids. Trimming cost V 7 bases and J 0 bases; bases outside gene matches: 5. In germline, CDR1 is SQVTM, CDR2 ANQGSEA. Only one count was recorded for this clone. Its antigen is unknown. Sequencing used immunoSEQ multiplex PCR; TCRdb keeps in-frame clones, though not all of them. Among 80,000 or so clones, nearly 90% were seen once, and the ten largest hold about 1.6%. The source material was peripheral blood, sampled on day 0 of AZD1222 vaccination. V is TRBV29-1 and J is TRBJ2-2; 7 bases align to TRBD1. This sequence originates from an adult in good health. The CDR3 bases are TGCAGCGGTTGGACAGGATCGAACACCGGGGAGCTGTTTTTT. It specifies CSGWTGSNTGELFF.